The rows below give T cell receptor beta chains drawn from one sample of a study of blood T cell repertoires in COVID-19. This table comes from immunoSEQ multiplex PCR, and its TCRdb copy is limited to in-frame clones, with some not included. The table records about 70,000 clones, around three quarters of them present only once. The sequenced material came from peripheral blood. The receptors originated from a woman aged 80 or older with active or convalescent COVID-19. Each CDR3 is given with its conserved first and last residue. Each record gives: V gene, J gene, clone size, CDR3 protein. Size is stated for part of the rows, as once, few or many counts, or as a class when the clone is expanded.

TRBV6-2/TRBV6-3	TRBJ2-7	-	CASSYPGQGYIEQYF
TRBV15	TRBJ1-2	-	CATSSGTGGPGYTF
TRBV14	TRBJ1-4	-	CASSQAQITNEKLFF
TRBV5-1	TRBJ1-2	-	CASSLERERRGGYTF
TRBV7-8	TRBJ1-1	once	CASNPQGTEAFF
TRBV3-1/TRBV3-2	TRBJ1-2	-	CASSQDTGQGDYGYTF
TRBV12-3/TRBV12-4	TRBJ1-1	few	CASSFFFTEAFF
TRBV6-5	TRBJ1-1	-	CASTAVTGVNTEAFF
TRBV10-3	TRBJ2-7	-	CATLSGGHEQYF
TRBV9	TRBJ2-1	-	CASSLRSGYNEQFF
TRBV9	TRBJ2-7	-	CASSVEGTGIREQYF
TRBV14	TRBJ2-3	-	CASSLLLADTDTQYF
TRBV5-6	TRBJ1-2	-	CASSFIKGDAGGYTF
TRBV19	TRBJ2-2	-	CASSRAGDNTGELFF
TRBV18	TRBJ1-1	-	CASSPDRGRAEAFF
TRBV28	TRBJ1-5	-	CASSSSGGSNQPQHF
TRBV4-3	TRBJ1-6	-	CASSQDTGTGGSPLHF
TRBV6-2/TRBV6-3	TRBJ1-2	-	CASSGTVRYGYTF
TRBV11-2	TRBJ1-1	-	CASSLQWTEAFF
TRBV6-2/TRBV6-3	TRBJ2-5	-	CASSYSPGETQYF
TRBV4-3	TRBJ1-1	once	CASSQEPGYTEAFF
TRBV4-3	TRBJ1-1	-	CASSQDIGANTEAFF
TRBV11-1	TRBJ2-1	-	CASSRGRDNEQFF
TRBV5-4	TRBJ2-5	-	CASSLVPFQETQYF
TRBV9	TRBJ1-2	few	CASSVDGQFYGYTF
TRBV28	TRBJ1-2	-	CAIWTGGYYGYTF
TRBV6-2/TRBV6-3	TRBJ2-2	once	CASSYIGARTGELFF
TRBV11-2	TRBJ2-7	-	CASSLTGSGLYEQYF
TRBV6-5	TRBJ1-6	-	CASSIAPGNSPLHF
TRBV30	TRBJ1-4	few	CAWSGGENEKLFF
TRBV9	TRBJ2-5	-	CASSPSGGLDGETQYF
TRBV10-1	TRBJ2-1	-	CASSGGGGEQFF
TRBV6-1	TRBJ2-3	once	CASSEFIAGRGDTQYF
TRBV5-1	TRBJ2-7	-	CASSLLLNSYEQYF
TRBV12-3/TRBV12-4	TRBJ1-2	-	CASSFGLNYGYTF
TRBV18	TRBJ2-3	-	CASSLSDRDTDTQYF
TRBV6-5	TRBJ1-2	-	CASRRTGTGGYTF
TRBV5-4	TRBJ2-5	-	CASSSPGQGEETQYF
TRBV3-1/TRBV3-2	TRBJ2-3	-	CASSQRWDSPSDTQYF
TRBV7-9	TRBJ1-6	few	CASSLGRDNSPLHF